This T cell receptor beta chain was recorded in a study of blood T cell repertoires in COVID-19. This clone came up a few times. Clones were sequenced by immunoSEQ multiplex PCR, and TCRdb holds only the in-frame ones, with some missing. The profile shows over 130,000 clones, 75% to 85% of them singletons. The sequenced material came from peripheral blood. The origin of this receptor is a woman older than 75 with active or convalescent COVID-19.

In DNA, the CDR3 is TGTGCCAGCACCCTTAACAGCGGAGCTTTCTTT. Amino acids: CASTLNSGAFF. The rearrangement uses TRBV6-5 and TRBJ1-1; D remains ambiguous. CDR3 length: 11 amino acids. Between the trimmed V and J ends, which lost 7 bases and 10 bases, there was a span of 13 bases. Germline V gene sequence: CDR1 MNHEY, CDR2 SVGAGI.